This TCR beta chain is drawn from a study of PD-L1 blockade in urothelial cancer. Looking at the study overall: Blood samples had a median of 141,255 T cells.

Noted time point: pretreatment peripheral blood. TCRdb keeps only in-frame clones here, not all; method: immunoSEQ multiplex PCR. The repertoire consists of under 50,000 clones, with 82% occurring once and the leading ten covering approximately 1.5%. There are 17 residues in the CDR3. V was clipped by 1 base and J by 3 bases; unmatched bases: 11. Germline CDR1 is SGHVS and CDR2 is FQNEAQ. This clonotype was obtained from a man in his fifties or sixties with urothelial cancer. This chain links TRBV7-8 with TRBJ2-7, with 8 bases aligning to TRBD2. Sequences were derived from PBMCs, sampled around atezolizumab (anti-PD-L1) treatment. The CDR3 loop reads CASSLDKRERPLYEQYF. The CDR3 DNA is TGTGCCAGCAGCTTAGATAAGCGGGAGAGGCCCCTCTACGAGCAGTACTTC.